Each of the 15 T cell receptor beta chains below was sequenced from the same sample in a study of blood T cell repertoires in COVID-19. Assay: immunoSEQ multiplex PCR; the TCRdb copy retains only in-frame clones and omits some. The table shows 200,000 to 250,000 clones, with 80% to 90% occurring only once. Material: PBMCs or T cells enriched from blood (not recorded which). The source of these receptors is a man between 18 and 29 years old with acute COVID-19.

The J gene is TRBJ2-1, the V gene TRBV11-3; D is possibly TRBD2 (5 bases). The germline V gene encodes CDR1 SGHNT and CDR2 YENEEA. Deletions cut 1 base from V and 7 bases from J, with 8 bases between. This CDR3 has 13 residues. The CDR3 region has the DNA TGTGCCAGCAGCTTAGGACTACCAAATGAGCAGTTCTTC. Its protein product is CASSLGLPNEQFF.

The CDR3 reads CASSESRTALNEKLFF. The CDR3 bases are TGTGCCAGCAGTGAATCCCGGACAGCCCTTAATGAAAAACTGTTTTTT. The rearrangement joins TRBV25-1 to TRBJ1-4; D may be TRBD1 (6 bases). V gave up 1 base and J gave up 4 bases, with 13 bases separating them. This CDR3 has 16 residues. Germline V gives CDR1 MGHDK, CDR2 SYGVNS.

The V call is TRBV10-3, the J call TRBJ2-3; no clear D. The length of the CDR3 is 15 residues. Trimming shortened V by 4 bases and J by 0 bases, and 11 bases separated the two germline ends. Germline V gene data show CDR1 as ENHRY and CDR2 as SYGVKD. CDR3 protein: CAISARETSTDTQYF. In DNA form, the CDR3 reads TGTGCCATCAGTGCGAGAGAAACTAGCACAGATACGCAGTATTTT.

The CDR3 is CASSLDRPLGLTF. CDR3 DNA sequence: TGTGCCAGCAGCCTTGACAGGCCCCTCGGATTGACCTTC. This chain links TRBV5-4 with TRBJ1-2; D is perhaps TRBD1 (6 bases). This CDR3 region has 13 residues. With 4 bases removed from V and 14 bases from J, the gap between germline ends came to 21 bases. CDR1 and CDR2 (germline): SGHNT, YYREEE (reference sequence).

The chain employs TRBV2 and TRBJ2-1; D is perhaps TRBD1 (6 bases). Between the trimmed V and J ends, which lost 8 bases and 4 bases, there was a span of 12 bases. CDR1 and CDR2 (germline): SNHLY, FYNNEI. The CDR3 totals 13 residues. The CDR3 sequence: CASLGGGYNEQFF. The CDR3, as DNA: TGTGCCAGCCTTGGGGGCGGATACAATGAGCAGTTCTTC.

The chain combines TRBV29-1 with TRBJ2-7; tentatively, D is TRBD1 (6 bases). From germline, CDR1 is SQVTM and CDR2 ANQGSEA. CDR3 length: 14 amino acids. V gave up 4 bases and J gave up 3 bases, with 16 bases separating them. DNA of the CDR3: TGCAGCGTTGCTTTACAGGGAACGCTCTACGAGCAGTACTTC. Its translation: CSVALQGTLYEQYF.

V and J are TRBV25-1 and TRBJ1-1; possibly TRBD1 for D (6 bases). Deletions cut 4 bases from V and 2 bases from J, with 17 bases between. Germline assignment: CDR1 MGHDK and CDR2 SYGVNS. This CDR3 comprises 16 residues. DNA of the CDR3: TGTGCCAGCAGTGCCCCAGGGGAGGGGGGAAACACTGAAGCTTTCTTT. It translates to CASSAPGEGGNTEAFF.

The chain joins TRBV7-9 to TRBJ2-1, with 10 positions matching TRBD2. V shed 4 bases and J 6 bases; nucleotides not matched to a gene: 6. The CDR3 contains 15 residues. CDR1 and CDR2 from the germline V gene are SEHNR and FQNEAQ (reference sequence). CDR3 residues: CASSSTGTSANEQFF. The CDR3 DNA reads TGTGCCAGCAGCTCAACCGGGACTAGCGCCAATGAGCAGTTCTTC. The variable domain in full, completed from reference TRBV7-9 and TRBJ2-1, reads DTGVSQNPRHKITKRGQNVTFRCDPISEHNRLYWYRQTLGQGPEFLTYFQNEAQLEKSRLLSDRFSAERPKGSFSTLEIQRTEQGDSAMYLCASSSTGTSANEQFFGPGTRLTVL.

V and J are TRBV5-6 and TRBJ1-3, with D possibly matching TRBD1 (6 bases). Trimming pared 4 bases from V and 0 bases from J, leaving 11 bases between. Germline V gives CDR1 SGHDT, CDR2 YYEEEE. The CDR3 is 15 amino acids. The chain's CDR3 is CASSRDTFSGNTIYF. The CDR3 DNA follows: TGTGCCAGCAGCCGGGACACCTTCTCTGGAAACACCATATATTTT.

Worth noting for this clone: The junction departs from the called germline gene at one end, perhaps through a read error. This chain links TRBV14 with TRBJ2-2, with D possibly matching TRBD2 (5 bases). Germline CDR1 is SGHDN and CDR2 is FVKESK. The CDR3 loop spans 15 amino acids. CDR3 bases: TGTGCCAGCAGCCAGGAACTAGTTAACATCGGGGAGCTGTTTTTT. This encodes CASSQELVNIGELFF.

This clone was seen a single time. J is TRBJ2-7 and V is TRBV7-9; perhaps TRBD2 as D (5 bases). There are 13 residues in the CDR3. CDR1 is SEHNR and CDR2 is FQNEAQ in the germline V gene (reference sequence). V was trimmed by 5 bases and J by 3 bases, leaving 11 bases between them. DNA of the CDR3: TGTGCCAGCAGCCAAGGGAGCGGCTACGAGCAGTACTTC. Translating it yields CASSQGSGYEQYF.

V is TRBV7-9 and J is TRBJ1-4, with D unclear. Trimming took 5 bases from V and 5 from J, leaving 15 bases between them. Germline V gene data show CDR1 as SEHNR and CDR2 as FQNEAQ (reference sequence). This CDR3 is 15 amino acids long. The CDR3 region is CASSPPTDGNEKLFF. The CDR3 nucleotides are TGTGCCAGCAGCCCACCGACTGACGGGAATGAAAAACTGTTTTTT.

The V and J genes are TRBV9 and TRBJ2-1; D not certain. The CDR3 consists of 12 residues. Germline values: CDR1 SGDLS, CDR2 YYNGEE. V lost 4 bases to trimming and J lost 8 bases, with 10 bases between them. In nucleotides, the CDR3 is TGTGCCAGCAGCCTAATGGGCGATGAGCAGTTCTTC. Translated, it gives CASSLMGDEQFF.

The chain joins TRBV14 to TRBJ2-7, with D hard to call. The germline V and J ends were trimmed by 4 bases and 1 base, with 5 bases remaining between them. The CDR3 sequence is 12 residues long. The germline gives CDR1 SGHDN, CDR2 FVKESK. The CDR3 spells CASSPVSYEQYF. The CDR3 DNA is TGTGCCAGCAGCCCGGTATCCTACGAGCAGTACTTC.

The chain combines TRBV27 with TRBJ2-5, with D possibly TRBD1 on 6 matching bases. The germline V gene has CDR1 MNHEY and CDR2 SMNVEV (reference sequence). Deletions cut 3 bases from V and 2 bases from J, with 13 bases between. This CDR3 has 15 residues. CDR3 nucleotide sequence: TGTGCCAGCAGTTTTGGTCCAGGGGCGCAAGAGACCCAGTACTTC. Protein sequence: CASSFGPGAQETQYF.